This TCR beta chain was profiled in a study of T cell responses to AZD1222 COVID-19 vaccine. Study-wide points: Possibly, clonal diversity was underestimated; donors were largely white British and included more females.

A note on this clone: Its antigen remains unknown.

Trimming took 5 bases from V and 0 from J, leaving 13 bases between them. This CDR3 spans 15 amino acids. Germline CDR1 SEHNR, CDR2 FQNEAQ (reference sequence). Here immunoSEQ multiplex PCR was the method, and the copy in TCRdb shows in-frame clones only, minus some. The sample includes more than 95,000 clones, around 86% of them seen just once. The sequence was obtained from an adult who received the MenACWY meningococcal vaccine as a control. The chain uses TRBV7-9 and TRBJ1-1, with D uncertain. This sample comprised peripheral blood, obtained 28 days after the second dose of the MenACWY control vaccine. The CDR3 nucleotides are TGTGCCAGCAGCCCCCGGGCCAACATGAACACTGAAGCTTTCTTT. As protein: CASSPRANMNTEAFF.